Sequencing of this T cell receptor beta chain was carried out in a study of cytomegalovirus exposure and HLA in healthy donors. The study's findings and limits: Across donors, most TCRs were seen rarely, yet some public ones were widespread.

This CDR3 has 16 residues. Germline-derived CDR1 and CDR2 are GTSNPN and SVGIG (reference sequence). V shed 2 bases, J shed 1 base, and the junction held 10 bases outside the gene matches. A remark on this clone: Its antigen is as yet unknown.

PCR involved 60 Vbeta and 13 Jbeta primers. The repertoire was sequenced with immunoSEQ multiplex PCR; TCRdb's copy has only in-frame clones and lacks some. Here the sample spans approximately 160,000 clones, roughly 80% being singletons. The chain combines TRBV30 with TRBJ2-5; 7 nucleotides align to TRBD2. The origin of this receptor is a man younger than 45 in good health and CMV-seropositive. The sample comprised PBMCs. This chain's CDR3 is CAWSPGGGRLQETQYF. Written as DNA, the CDR3 is TGTGCCTGGAGTCCGGGGGGAGGGAGGCTCCAAGAGACCCAGTACTTC.